This TCR beta chain was documented in a study of vaccination effects on CD4 cells after COVID-19. Findings and limits, study-wide: Among infection- and vaccine-induced clones, marked clonal contraction occurred late after vaccination.

Sequencing followed a ViraFEST assay step that expanded antigen-specific CD4+ T cells with viral peptide pools. Cells that had been cultured for roughly eleven days were the source of isolated CD4+ T cells. Among the vaccine recipients, none had a prior SARS-CoV-2 infection, and nucleocapsid antibodies were negative. Roughly 2 million PBMC per well were cultured with approximately 10 IU/ml IL-2 and about 9.8 ug/ml peptides. Cultures received IL-2 medium that replaced half the medium on days 3 and 7. Produced via immunoSEQ multiplex PCR; TCRdb's table is partial and in-frame only. The sample has fewer than 25,000 clones; 76% are singletons. A word on this clone: Antigen: not known.

The CDR3 extends over 13 amino acids. Germline assignment: CDR1 SGHVS and CDR2 FQNEAQ. Trimming cost V 3 bases and J 7 bases; bases outside gene matches: 5. The chain links TRBV7-8 to TRBJ2-7, with 8 bases matching TRBD2. The receptor was derived from a human donor who received a COVID-19 vaccine. The material sequenced was CD4+ T cells from PBMCs cultured with HCoV-NL63 spike peptides, taken before COVID-19 vaccination. CDR3 bases: TGTGCCAGCAGCTTTAGCGGGAAACAAGAGCAGTACTTC. Amino acid sequence: CASSFSGKQEQYF.